This TCR beta chain was captured by sequencing in a study of post-analysis software for immune sequencing data. Notes on the study in general: Five or six TRBV segments were significantly more frequent in patients than in controls. TRBV5-6, TRBV5-1 and TRBV20-1 were among these segments.

Sequencing libraries made from TCR beta cDNA carried unique molecular identifiers. TCRdb analysed the PCR reads with MiXCR anew, one entry per CDR3 protein. The sample includes 180,000 or so distinct CDR3 sequences, approximately 28% seen only once; the top ten take roughly 3.5%. Between the trimmed V and J ends, which lost 1 base and 7 bases, there was a span of 8 bases. The CDR3 runs 12 residues. Germline CDR1 and CDR2: LGHNT and FRNRAP. This clonotype was counted at least ten times. Its antigen is as yet unknown. Sequencing used blood. The chain joins TRBV12-5 to TRBJ2-7, with D uncertain. The sequence was collected from a girl aged 2-17 years with multiple sclerosis. In DNA, the CDR3 is TGTGCTAGTGGTTTGGGCAACGGAGAGCAGTACTTC. Its protein is CASGLGNGEQYF.